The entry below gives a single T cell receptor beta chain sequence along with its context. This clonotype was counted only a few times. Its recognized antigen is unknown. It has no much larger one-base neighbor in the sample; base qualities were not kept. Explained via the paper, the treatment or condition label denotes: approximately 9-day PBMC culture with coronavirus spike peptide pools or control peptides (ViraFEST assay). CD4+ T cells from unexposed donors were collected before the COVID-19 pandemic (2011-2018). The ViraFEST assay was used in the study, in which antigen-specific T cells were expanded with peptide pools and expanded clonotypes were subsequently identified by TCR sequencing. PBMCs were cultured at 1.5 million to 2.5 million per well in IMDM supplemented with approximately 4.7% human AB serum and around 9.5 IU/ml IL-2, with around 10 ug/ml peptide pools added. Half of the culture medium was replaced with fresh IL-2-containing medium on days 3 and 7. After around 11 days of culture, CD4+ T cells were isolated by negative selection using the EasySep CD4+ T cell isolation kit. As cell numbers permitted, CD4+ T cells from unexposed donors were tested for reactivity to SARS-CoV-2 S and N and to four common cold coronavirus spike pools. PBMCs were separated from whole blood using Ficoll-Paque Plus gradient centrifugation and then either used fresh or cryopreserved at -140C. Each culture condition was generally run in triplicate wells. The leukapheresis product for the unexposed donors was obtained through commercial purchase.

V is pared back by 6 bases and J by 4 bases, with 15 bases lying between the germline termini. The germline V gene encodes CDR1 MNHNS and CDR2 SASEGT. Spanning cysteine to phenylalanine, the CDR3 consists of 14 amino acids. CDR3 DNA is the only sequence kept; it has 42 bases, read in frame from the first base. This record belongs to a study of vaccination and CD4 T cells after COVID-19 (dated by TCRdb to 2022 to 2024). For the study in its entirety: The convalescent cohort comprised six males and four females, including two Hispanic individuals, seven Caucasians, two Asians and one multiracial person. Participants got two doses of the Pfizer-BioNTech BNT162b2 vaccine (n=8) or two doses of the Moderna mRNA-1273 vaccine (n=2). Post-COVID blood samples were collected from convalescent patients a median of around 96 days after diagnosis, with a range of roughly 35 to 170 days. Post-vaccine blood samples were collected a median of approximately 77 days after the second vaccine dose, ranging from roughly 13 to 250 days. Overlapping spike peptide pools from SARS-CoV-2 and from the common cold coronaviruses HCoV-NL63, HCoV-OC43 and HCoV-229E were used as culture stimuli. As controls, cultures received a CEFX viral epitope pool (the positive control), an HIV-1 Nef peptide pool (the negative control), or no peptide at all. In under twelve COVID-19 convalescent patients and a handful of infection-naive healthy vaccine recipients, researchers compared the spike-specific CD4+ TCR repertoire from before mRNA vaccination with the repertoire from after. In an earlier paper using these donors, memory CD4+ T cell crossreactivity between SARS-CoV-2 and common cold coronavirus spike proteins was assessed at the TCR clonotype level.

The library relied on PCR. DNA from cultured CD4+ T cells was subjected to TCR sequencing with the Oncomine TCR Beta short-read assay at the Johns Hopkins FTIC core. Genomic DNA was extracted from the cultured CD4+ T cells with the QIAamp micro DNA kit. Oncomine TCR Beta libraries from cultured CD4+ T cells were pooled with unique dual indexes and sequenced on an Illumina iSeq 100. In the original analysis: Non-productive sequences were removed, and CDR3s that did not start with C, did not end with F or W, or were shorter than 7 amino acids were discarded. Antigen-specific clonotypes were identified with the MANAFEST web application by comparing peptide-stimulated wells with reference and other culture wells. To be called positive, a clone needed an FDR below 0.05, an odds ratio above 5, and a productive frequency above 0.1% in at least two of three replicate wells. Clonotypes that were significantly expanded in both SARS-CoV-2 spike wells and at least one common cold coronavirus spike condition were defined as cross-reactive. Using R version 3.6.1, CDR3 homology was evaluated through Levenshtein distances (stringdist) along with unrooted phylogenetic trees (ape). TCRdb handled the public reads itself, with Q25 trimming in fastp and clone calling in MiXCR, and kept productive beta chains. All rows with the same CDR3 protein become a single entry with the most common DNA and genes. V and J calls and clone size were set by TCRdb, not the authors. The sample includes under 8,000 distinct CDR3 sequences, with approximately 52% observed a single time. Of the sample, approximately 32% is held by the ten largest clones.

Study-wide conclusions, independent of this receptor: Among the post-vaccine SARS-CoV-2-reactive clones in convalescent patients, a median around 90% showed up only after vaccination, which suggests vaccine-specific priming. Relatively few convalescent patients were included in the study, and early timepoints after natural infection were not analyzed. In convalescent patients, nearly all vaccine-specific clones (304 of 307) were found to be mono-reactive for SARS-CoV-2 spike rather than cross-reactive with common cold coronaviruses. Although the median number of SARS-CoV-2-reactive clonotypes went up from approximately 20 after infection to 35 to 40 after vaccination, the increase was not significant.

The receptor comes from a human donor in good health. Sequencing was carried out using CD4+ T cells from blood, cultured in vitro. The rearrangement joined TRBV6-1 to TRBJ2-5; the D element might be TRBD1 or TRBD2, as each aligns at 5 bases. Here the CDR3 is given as CASRRDQRGETQYF. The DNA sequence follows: TGTGCCAGCAGACGGGACCAAAGGGGAGAGACCCAGTACTTC.